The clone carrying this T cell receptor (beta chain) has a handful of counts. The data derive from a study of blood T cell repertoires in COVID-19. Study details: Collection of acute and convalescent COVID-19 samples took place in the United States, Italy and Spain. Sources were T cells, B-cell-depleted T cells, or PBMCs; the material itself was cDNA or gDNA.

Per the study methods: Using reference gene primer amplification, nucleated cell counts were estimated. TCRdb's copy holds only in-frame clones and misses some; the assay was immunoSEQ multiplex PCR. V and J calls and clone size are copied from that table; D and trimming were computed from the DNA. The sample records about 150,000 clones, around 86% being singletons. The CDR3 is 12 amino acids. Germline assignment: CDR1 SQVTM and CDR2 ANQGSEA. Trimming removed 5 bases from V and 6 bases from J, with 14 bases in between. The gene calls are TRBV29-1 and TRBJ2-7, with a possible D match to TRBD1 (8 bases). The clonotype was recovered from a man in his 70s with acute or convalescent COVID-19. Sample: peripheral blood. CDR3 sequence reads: CSVTGGASEQYF. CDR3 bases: TGCAGCGTTACAGGGGGGGCCTCCGAGCAGTACTTC.